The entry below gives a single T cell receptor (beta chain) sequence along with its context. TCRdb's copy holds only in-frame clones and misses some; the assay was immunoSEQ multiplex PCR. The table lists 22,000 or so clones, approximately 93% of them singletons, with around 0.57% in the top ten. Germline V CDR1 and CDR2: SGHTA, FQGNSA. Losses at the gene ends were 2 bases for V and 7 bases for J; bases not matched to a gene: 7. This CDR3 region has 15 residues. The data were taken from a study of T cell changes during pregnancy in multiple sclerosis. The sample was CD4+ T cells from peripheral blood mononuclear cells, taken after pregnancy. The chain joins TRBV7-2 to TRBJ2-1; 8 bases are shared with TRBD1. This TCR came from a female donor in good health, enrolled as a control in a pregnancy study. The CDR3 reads CASSLNQDRENEQFF. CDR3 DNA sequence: TGTGCCAGCAGCTTAAACCAGGACAGGGAAAATGAGCAGTTCTTC. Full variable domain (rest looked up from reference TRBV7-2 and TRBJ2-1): GAGVSQSPSNKVTEKGKDVELRCDPISGHTALYWYRQSLGQGLEFLIYFQGNSAPDKSGLPSDRFSAERTGGSVSTLTIQRTQQEDSAVYLCASSLNQDRENEQFFGPGTRLTVL.